The source of this T cell receptor (beta chain) is a study of T cell responses to AZD1222 COVID-19 vaccine. Produced via immunoSEQ multiplex PCR; TCRdb's table is partial and in-frame only. The table lists some 120,000 clones, roughly 93% of them singletons. This clone has a handful of counts. The CDR3 consists of 15 residues. Germline V gives CDR1 SGHRS, CDR2 YFSETQ. The ends were cut back, 4 bases at V and 5 bases at J, with 19 bases in the middle. This TCR came from an adult in good health. The specimen comprised peripheral blood, sampled on day 0 of AZD1222 vaccination. The chain combines TRBV5-1 with TRBJ2-7, with D unclear. CDR3 DNA: TGCGCCAGCAGCGCGGTGGTCGGCCCCTTCGACGAGCAGTACTTC. Translating gives CASSAVVGPFDEQYF.